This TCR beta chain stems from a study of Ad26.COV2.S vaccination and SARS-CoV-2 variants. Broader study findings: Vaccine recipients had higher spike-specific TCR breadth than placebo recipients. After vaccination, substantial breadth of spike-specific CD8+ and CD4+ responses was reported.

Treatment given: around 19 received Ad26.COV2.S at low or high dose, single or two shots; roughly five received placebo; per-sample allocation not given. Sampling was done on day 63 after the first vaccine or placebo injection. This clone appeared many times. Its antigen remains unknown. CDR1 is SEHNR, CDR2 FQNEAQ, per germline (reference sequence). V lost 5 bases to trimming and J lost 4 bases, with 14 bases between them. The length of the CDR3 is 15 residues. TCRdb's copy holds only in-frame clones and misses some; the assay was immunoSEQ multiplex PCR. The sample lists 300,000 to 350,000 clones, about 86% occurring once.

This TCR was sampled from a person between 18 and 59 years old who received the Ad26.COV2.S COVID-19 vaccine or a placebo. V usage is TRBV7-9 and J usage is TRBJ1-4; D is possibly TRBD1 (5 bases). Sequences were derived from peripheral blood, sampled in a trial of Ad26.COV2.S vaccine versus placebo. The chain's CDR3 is CASSGGWGLNEKLFF. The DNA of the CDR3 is TGTGCCAGCAGCGGTGGATGGGGACTTAATGAAAAACTGTTTTTT.